One and the same sample provided the 23 T cell receptor beta chains below, sequenced in a study of early T cells in non-severe SARS-CoV-2 infection. TCRdb ran MiXCR on the 5' RACE reads and lists one entry per CDR3 protein. The table has about 26,000 distinct CDR3 sequences, about 5.1% seen once. The sequencing sample was made of whole blood. The receptors derive from an adult who was a healthcare worker with PCR-confirmed SARS-CoV-2 infection or an uninfected control (not recorded which).

The gene calls are TRBV12-3 or TRBV12-4 and TRBJ1-2, with TRBD1 matching 10 bases. The CDR3 is 14 residues long. V gave up 6 bases and J gave up 8 bases; unmatched junction bases: 9. The CDR3 region has the DNA TGTGCCAGCAGGGCCCGGGACAGGGGATTAGGCTACACCTTC. It codes for CASRARDRGLGYTF.

Note on this clonotype: A much larger clone differs from this one at a single base, so this may be a read error. This chain joins TRBV4-3 and TRBJ1-4; D uncertain. Germline lookup yields CDR1 LGHNA and CDR2 YSLEER. The CDR3 has 15 amino acids. CDR3 in amino acids: CANSPRSATNEKLFF. In DNA, the CDR3 is TGCGCCAACAGCCCGAGGAGTGCAACTAATGAAAAACTGTTTTTT.

Ten or more counts support this clonotype. The J gene is TRBJ2-2, the V gene TRBV4-2; D call uncertain. CDR1 LGHNA and CDR2 YNFKEQ come from the germline V gene. Trimming cost V 0 bases and J 3 bases, with 11 bases left between them. The CDR3 totals 16 residues. In DNA, the CDR3 is TGTGCCAGCAGCCAAGATCGGGTAGCTTACACCGGGGAGCTGTTTTTT. Translation: CASSQDRVAYTGELFF.

The table lists this clonotype with many counts. This chain uses TRBV6-5 with TRBJ2-7; 8 bases agree with TRBD1. Per the germline V gene, CDR1 is MNHEY and CDR2 is SVGAGI. This CDR3 comprises 12 residues. V lost 6 bases to trimming and J lost 5 bases; unmatched junction nucleotides: 3. CDR3 amino acids: CASRRQGNEQYF. Here the CDR3 DNA reads TGTGCCAGCAGAAGACAGGGGAACGAGCAGTACTTC.

This clonotype came up many times. J is TRBJ1-1 and V is TRBV6-2 or TRBV6-3, with D hard to call. Germline CDR1 and CDR2: MNHEY and SVGEGT. V was clipped by 5 bases and J by 4 bases, with 11 bases between them. This CDR3 is built from 13 residues. CDR3 bases: TGTGCCAGCAGTCAGCAGGTGGGCACTGAAGCTTTCTTT. It codes for CASSQQVGTEAFF.

This clonotype appeared many times. The chain recombines TRBV12-5 with TRBJ1-4, with 12 bases identical to TRBD1. Per germline, CDR1 LGHNT and CDR2 FRNRAP. The CDR3 runs to 17 residues. Trimming cost V 6 bases and J 7 bases; bases outside gene matches: 12. The CDR3 reads CASGPGTGGLVGEKLFF. The CDR3 region has the DNA TGTGCTAGTGGACCCGGGACAGGGGGCCTAGTGGGTGAAAAACTGTTTTTT.

This clonotype was seen only a few times. The CDR3, as DNA: TGTGCCAGCTCACCGCCCGGCGGCCTGGGCACTGAAGCTTTCTTT. Translating gives CASSPPGGLGTEAFF. The chain combines TRBV18 with TRBJ1-1; D is uncertain. Germline V gene data show CDR1 as KGHSH and CDR2 as LQKENI. The ends were cut back, 3 bases at V and 4 bases at J, with 15 bases in the middle. The CDR3 consists of 15 residues.

This clonotype was picked up many times. The CDR3 reads CASREGGSGQPQHF. Written as DNA, the CDR3 is TGTGCCAGCAGAGAGGGGGGCTCGGGTCAGCCCCAGCATTTT. The chain has TRBV6-2 or TRBV6-3 and TRBJ1-5, with D possibly being TRBD1 (6 bases). V lost 6 bases, J lost 6 bases, and 15 bases lay in between. This CDR3 spans 14 amino acids. Germline assignment: CDR1 MNHEY and CDR2 SVGEGT.

This clonotype was recorded at least ten times. The V gene is TRBV19, the J gene TRBJ2-3; 15 bases align to TRBD2. Germline trimming cut 5 bases from V and 6 bases from J; bases unmatched to any gene: 3. The germline V gene has CDR1 LNHDA and CDR2 SQIVND (reference sequence). The CDR3 totals 15 residues. This CDR3 is CASSGLAGGMDTQYF. The CDR3 DNA follows: TGTGCCAGTAGTGGACTAGCGGGGGGGATGGATACGCAGTATTTT.

This clonotype was counted between two and nine times. J is TRBJ1-6 and V is TRBV10-3, with D unresolved. CDR1 is ENHRY, CDR2 SYGVKD, per germline. V shed 5 bases and J shed 7 bases, with 9 bases lying between them. CDR3 length equals 13 residues. Here the CDR3 DNA reads TGTGCCATCAGTAGGGCTGAGAATTCACCCCTCCACTTT. Translating gives CAISRAENSPLHF.

This clonotype was seen repeatedly, ten times or more. The V and J genes are TRBV4-3 and TRBJ1-1; 11 positions match TRBD1. The V gene end was trimmed by 3 bases and the J gene end by 7 bases; junction bases not matched to a gene: 7. The CDR3 is 15 residues long. Germline-derived CDR1 and CDR2 are LGHNA and YSLEER. The CDR3 spells CASSQLRGTGGEAFF. CDR3 coding DNA: TGCGCCAGCAGCCAGTTAAGGGGGACAGGGGGTGAAGCTTTCTTT.

This clonotype is medium-sized (0.01 to 0.1%) in the sample. The rearrangement links TRBV20-1 to TRBJ1-2; 12 bases line up with TRBD1. The CDR3 loop spans 16 amino acids. Unmatched junction bases numbered 11, after V lost 3 bases and J lost 6 bases. The germline V gene encodes CDR1 DFQATT and CDR2 SNEGSKA (reference sequence). The CDR3 bases are TGCAGTGCTAGGCCCCTTGGGACAGGGGGCTGGAATGGCTACACCTTC. Protein: CSARPLGTGGWNGYTF.

There are many counts of this clonotype. The rearrangement joins TRBV7-8 to TRBJ1-1, with TRBD1 matching over 10 bases. CDR1 is SGHVS, CDR2 FQNEAQ, per germline. V shed 5 bases and J 4 bases; nucleotides not matched to a gene: 10. The CDR3 loop spans 16 amino acids. The CDR3 protein is CASSPTTGGMGTEAFF. In DNA, the CDR3 is TGTGCCAGCAGCCCCACGACAGGGGGCATGGGCACTGAAGCTTTCTTT.

This clonotype was counted many times. The V call is TRBV19, the J call TRBJ2-3, with 11 bases that match TRBD2. Germline trimming cut 6 bases from V and 4 bases from J; bases unmatched to any gene: 6. Germline V gives CDR1 LNHDA, CDR2 SQIVND (reference sequence). This CDR3 has 15 amino acids. CDR3 loop: CASSTLAGASDTQYF. The CDR3, as DNA: TGTGCCAGTAGCACACTAGCGGGGGCCTCAGATACGCAGTATTTT.

This clonotype showed up many times. CDR3 coding DNA: TGTGCCAGCAGCTTTGGGGGAAAAGAGACCCAGTACTTC. This translates into CASSFGGKETQYF. The chain combines TRBV7-2 with TRBJ2-5; tentatively, D is TRBD1 or TRBD2 (5 bases each). The V end lost 3 bases, the J end lost 3 bases, and 8 bases lay between the germline ends. CDR1 and CDR2 from the germline V gene are SGHTA and FQGNSA. The CDR3 extends over 13 amino acids.

This clonotype was seen repeatedly, ten times or more. The rearrangement joins TRBV7-9 to TRBJ1-1; TRBD1 matches at 8 bases. This CDR3 is 14 amino acids long. Germline CDR1 is SEHNR and CDR2 is FQNEAQ (reference sequence). The V gene end was trimmed by 4 bases and the J gene end by 4 bases; junction bases not matched to a gene: 5. The CDR3 coding sequence is TGTGCCAGCAGCTGGGACAGGAAAGCCACTGAAGCTTTCTTT. Its protein product is CASSWDRKATEAFF.

This clonotype turned up a few times. The chain has TRBV4-2 and TRBJ2-1; 12 bases are a match to TRBD2. From germline, CDR1 is LGHNA and CDR2 YNFKEQ. The CDR3 is 17 residues long. J gave up 3 bases and V 0 bases, and 3 bases lay outside the gene matches. CDR3 coding DNA: TGTGCCAGCAGCCAAGACCCGACTAGCGGGGGCTACAATGAGCAGTTCTTC. This gives the protein CASSQDPTSGGYNEQFF.

This clonotype was picked up many times. The V and J genes are TRBV6-2 or TRBV6-3 and TRBJ2-3; D call uncertain. Germline values: CDR1 MNHEY, CDR2 SVGEGT. V dropped 8 bases and J dropped 5 bases, with 8 bases sitting between them. The CDR3 has 11 amino acids. The CDR3 DNA is TGTGCCAGCCGGAATAGAGATACGCAGTATTTT. Residues: CASRNRDTQYF.

The V gene is TRBV11-2, the J gene TRBJ2-6, with D uncertain. The CDR3 has 13 residues. Trimming took off 8 bases at V and 2 bases at J, with 7 bases between the two ends. Germline values: CDR1 SGHAT, CDR2 FQNNGV. CDR3: CASDDPGANVLTF. In DNA form, the CDR3 reads TGTGCCAGCGATGACCCTGGGGCCAACGTCCTGACTTTC.

This chain connects TRBV5-1 to TRBJ2-5, with 7 bases matching TRBD2. The CDR3 covers 14 residues. Per the germline V gene, CDR1 is SGHRS and CDR2 is YFSETQ. V dropped 4 bases and J dropped 4; count of bases not matched to a gene: 7. The CDR3: CASSEGRVSETQYF. CDR3 DNA sequence: TGCGCCAGCAGCGAGGGGAGGGTTTCAGAGACCCAGTACTTC.

This clonotype has a count of ten or more. At one boundary the junction diverges from the germline segment, which might be a read error. CDR3 residues: CASALLQGGNTGEPFF. As DNA, the CDR3 is TGTGCCAGCGCCTTATTACAGGGGGGGAACACCGGGGAGCCGTTTTTT. V is TRBV7-7 and J is TRBJ2-2; tentatively, D is TRBD1 (8 bases). From germline, CDR1 is SSHAT and CDR2 FNYEAQ (reference sequence). The CDR3 is 16 residues long. Full variable domain (remainder filled in from reference TRBV7-7 and TRBJ2-2): GAGVSQSPRYKVTKRGQDVTLRCDPISSHATLYWYQQALGQGPEFLTYFNYEAQPDKSGLPSDRFSAERPEGSISTLTIQRTEQRDSAMYRCASALLQGGNTGEPFFGEGSRLTVL.

This clonotype has at least ten counts. V is TRBV3-1 and J is TRBJ2-7; D possibly matches TRBD1 or TRBD2 (6 bases each). Deletions cut 0 bases from V and 5 bases from J, with 17 bases between. Per the germline V gene, CDR1 is LGHDT and CDR2 is YNNKEL (reference sequence). This CDR3 comprises 16 residues. CDR3 nucleotide sequence: TGTGCCAGCAGCCAAGAGCGGGACACTTCCTTCCACGAGCAGTACTTC. Its translation is CASSQERDTSFHEQYF.

This clonotype was detected only a few times. The rearrangement joins TRBV12-5 to TRBJ1-6; 7 bases are a match to TRBD1. The CDR3 is made up of 13 amino acids. Trimming at V came to 8 bases and at J to 7 bases, leaving 5 bases not matched to a gene. Germline CDR1 is LGHNT and CDR2 is FRNRAP. The CDR3 DNA is TGTGCTAGTCTCTGGGACAGCAATTCACCCCTCCACTTT. Translating gives CASLWDSNSPLHF.